This TCR beta chain is from a study of blood T cell repertoires in COVID-19. The overall study: PBMCs, B-cell-depleted T cells, or T cells were the source of the cDNA or gDNA that made up the material.

V lost 8 bases to trimming and J lost 7 bases, with 15 bases between them. The CDR3 is made up of 13 amino acids. Germline V CDR1 and CDR2: SNHLY, FYNNEI. This table comes from immunoSEQ multiplex PCR, and its TCRdb copy is limited to in-frame clones, with some not included. The sample consists of over 450,000 clones, roughly nine tenths of them appearing once. Sample: peripheral blood. This TCR came from a woman between 45 and 60 years old with COVID-19, enrolled during active disease. The V and J genes are TRBV2 and TRBJ2-1, with D perhaps matching TRBD1 (6 bases). CDR3 residues: CASRTEFFNEQFF. The CDR3 nucleotides read TGTGCCAGCCGGACAGAGTTTTTTAATGAGCAGTTCTTC.